These 29 T cell receptor beta chains came from one sample sequenced in a study of blood T cell repertoires in COVID-19. Data came from immunoSEQ multiplex PCR; TCRdb stores just in-frame clones and leaves some out. The sample shows 200,000 to 300,000 clones, around 88% of them seen only once. Sequences were obtained from PBMCs or T cells enriched from blood (not recorded which). These receptors were taken from a woman aged 40 to 50 with acute COVID-19.

V gene TRBV5-1 combines with J gene TRBJ2-3; 15 bases match TRBD2. Germline V lookup: CDR1 SGHRS, CDR2 YFSETQ. Germline trimming cut 4 bases from V and 0 bases from J; bases unmatched to any gene: 6. The CDR3 is 18 amino acids. The CDR3 sequence: CASSRQGLAGGSTDTQYF. CDR3 nucleotide sequence: TGCGCCAGCAGCCGCCAGGGACTAGCGGGGGGTAGCACAGATACGCAGTATTTT.

The rearrangement uses TRBV28 and TRBJ2-3; 8 bases are a match to TRBD2. Trimming removed 4 bases from V and 2 bases from J; junction bases left unmatched: 14. The CDR3 length is 18 residues. Looked up from germline, CDR1 is MDHEN and CDR2 is SYDVKM. The CDR3 here is CASSSSVLADPPTDTQYF. CDR3 bases: TGTGCCAGCAGTTCCTCAGTACTAGCGGACCCCCCCACAGATACGCAGTATTTT.

This clone appeared a few times. CDR3: CASISQGSRETQYF. CDR3 DNA: TGTGCCAGCATCAGTCAGGGGAGCCGCGAGACCCAGTACTTC. This sequence joins TRBV7-9 and TRBJ2-5; maybe TRBD1 (6 bases). Trimming pared 7 bases from V and 5 bases from J, leaving 17 bases between. Germline CDR1 SEHNR, CDR2 FQNEAQ (reference sequence). The CDR3 totals 14 residues.

This chain connects TRBV24-1 to TRBJ2-3; 14 bases are a match to TRBD2. In germline, CDR1 is KGHDR, CDR2 SFDVKD. The CDR3 runs 18 residues. V was pared by 4 bases and J by 4 bases, with 9 bases of the junction left unmatched. CDR3 sequence: CATSDPGLAGGGSDTQYF. Written as DNA, the CDR3 is TGTGCCACCAGTGACCCCGGACTAGCGGGAGGAGGGTCAGATACGCAGTATTTT.

This rearrangement joins TRBV2 to TRBJ1-4; D may be TRBD1 (5 bases). The length of the CDR3 is 16 residues. CDR1 is SNHLY, CDR2 FYNNEI, per germline. The V end was cut by 6 bases, the J end by 8 bases, with 22 bases between. CDR3 coding DNA: TGTGCCAGCAGCGAAAGGGGTCACCAGTCCGGGGAAAAACTGTTTTTT. This translates into CASSERGHQSGEKLFF.

The gene calls are TRBV7-2 and TRBJ1-2, with TRBD1 as a possible D gene (6 bases). Per the germline V gene, CDR1 is SGHTA and CDR2 is FQGNSA. Trimming shortened V by 5 bases and J by 1 base, and 17 bases separated the two germline ends. The CDR3 contains 16 residues. CDR3 amino acids: CASSLQQGGVNYGYTF. CDR3 DNA: TGTGCCAGCAGCCTACAACAGGGTGGGGTTAACTATGGCTACACCTTC.

The gene calls are TRBV5-8 and TRBJ2-7; 12 bases fit TRBD2. V trimming: 4 bases; J trimming: 3 bases; junction bases outside the gene matches: 11. The CDR3 sequence is 17 residues long. The germline V gene encodes CDR1 SGHTS and CDR2 YDEGEE. The CDR3 nucleotides read TGTGCCAGCAGCACCGGGACTAGCGGGCGTATTAGCTACGAGCAGTACGTC. The encoded protein is CASSTGTSGRISYEQYV.

V usage is TRBV12-3 or TRBV12-4 and J usage is TRBJ1-1; D might be TRBD1 (5 bases). Trimming removed 3 bases from V and 6 bases from J, with 8 bases in between. CDR3 size: 12 residues. CDR3 bases: TGTGCCAGCAGTTTCAGGGAGGCTGAAGCTTTCTTT. Translation: CASSFREAEAFF.

This sequence joins TRBV7-9 and TRBJ2-7, with 7 bases lining up with TRBD1. V lost 5 bases and J lost 4; bases outside the gene matches: 11. In germline, CDR1 is SEHNR, CDR2 FQNEAQ (reference sequence). The CDR3 has 15 amino acids. The CDR3 sequence: CASSPTPGQSYEQYF. DNA for the CDR3: TGTGCCAGCAGCCCCACCCCGGGACAGAGTTACGAGCAGTACTTC.

J is TRBJ1-2 and V is TRBV5-1; D is undetermined. Trimming removed 0 bases from V and 7 bases from J, with 16 bases in between. The CDR3 is 15 residues long. Germline lookup yields CDR1 SGHRS and CDR2 YFSETQ. This CDR3 is CASSLDTLSRLGYTF. For the CDR3, the DNA is TGCGCCAGCAGCTTGGACACCTTATCTCGTCTTGGCTACACCTTC.

The chain uses TRBV29-1 and TRBJ1-1; perhaps TRBD1 as D (6 bases). Germline CDR1 and CDR2: SQVTM and ANQGSEA. V was trimmed by 6 bases and J by 6 bases, leaving 14 bases between them. This CDR3 comprises 12 residues. This chain's CDR3 is CSVVTGSAEAFF. DNA of the CDR3: TGCAGCGTGGTTACAGGGAGCGCTGAAGCTTTCTTT.

This clone was recorded once. J is TRBJ1-6 and V is TRBV7-9; 7 positions agree with TRBD1. The J segment lost 16 bases and the V segment lost 5 bases, leaving 11 bases of the junction unmatched. The CDR3 consists of 13 residues. CDR1 SEHNR and CDR2 FQNEAQ come from the germline V gene (reference sequence). The CDR3 region is CASSPTGTVVLHF. The CDR3 DNA reads TGTGCCAGCAGCCCGACGGGGACAGTGGTTCTCCACTTT.

The chain is built from TRBV12-3 or TRBV12-4 and TRBJ2-3, with D unclear. With 8 bases removed from V and 3 bases from J, the gap between germline ends came to 9 bases. This CDR3 has 12 amino acids. DNA of the CDR3: TGTGCCAGCGGCTTCCCGACAGATACGCAGTATTTT. Its protein product is CASGFPTDTQYF.

V gene TRBV9 combines with J gene TRBJ1-1; weak D call: TRBD1 (6 bases). V was clipped by 0 bases and J by 2 bases, with 11 bases between them. The length of the CDR3 is 15 residues. The germline V gene encodes CDR1 SGDLS and CDR2 YYNGEE. CDR3 in amino acids: CASSVGTALNTEAFF. For the CDR3, the DNA is TGTGCCAGCAGCGTAGGGACAGCCCTAAACACTGAAGCTTTCTTT.

V gene TRBV3-1 (or the pseudogene TRBV3-2) combines with J gene TRBJ2-6, with D perhaps TRBD2 (7 bases). V was cut by 4 bases and J by 2 bases, with 18 bases left in between. The germline CDR1 and CDR2 sequences are LGHDT and YNNKEL (reference sequence). This CDR3 comprises 18 residues. The CDR3 is CASSLAGGGAAGANVLTF. CDR3 DNA: TGTGCCAGCAGCCTCGCCGGCGGGGGCGCAGCTGGGGCCAACGTCCTGACTTTC.

The CDR3 is CASSLDRVFDIQYF. CDR3 DNA: TGTGCCAGCAGCCTGGACAGGGTTTTTGACATTCAGTACTTC. This rearrangement joins TRBV5-7 to TRBJ2-4; TRBD1 matches at 8 bases. TRBV5-7 is flagged as an ORF with uncertain function. The length of the CDR3 is 14 residues. V lost 4 bases, J lost 8 bases, and 8 bases stayed unmatched.

The J gene is TRBJ2-1, the V gene TRBV9; D is possibly TRBD1 (6 bases). CDR3 length: 15 residues. Germline V lookup: CDR1 SGDLS, CDR2 YYNGEE. V lost 4 bases, J lost 8 bases, and 19 bases lay in between. CDR3 coding DNA: TGTGCCAGCAGCCCCCGGACAGCCTTACTGGATGAGCAGTTCTTC. This encodes CASSPRTALLDEQFF.

V is TRBV5-6 and J is TRBJ2-1; a weak D match, TRBD2 (6 bases). The CDR3 has 17 amino acids. Germline V gene sequence: CDR1 SGHDT, CDR2 YYEEEE. The germline V and J ends were trimmed by 4 bases and 2 bases, with 19 bases remaining between them. The CDR3, as DNA: TGTGCCAGCAGCCTAAGGAGGGCAGTGGGGCCCTACAATGAGCAGTTCTTC. Its protein product is CASSLRRAVGPYNEQFF.

The genes are TRBV7-9 and TRBJ1-1; TRBD1 is a possible D gene (5 bases). The CDR3 extends over 13 amino acids. V was pared by 3 bases and J by 6 bases, with 11 bases between. Germline CDR1 SEHNR, CDR2 FQNEAQ (reference sequence). The CDR3 spells CASSFQGFSEAFF. The CDR3 nucleotides are TGTGCCAGCAGCTTTCAGGGATTCTCTGAAGCTTTCTTT.

V and J are TRBV5-6 and TRBJ1-1; the D is unclear. This CDR3 has 13 amino acids. Germline CDR1 reads SGHDT; CDR2 reads YYEEEE. Trimming removed 0 bases from V and 4 bases from J, with 7 bases in between. The CDR3 spells CASSLGASTEAFF. Written as DNA, the CDR3 is TGTGCCAGCAGCTTGGGGGCAAGCACTGAAGCTTTCTTT. Combining the CDR3 with reference TRBV5-6 and TRBJ1-1 gives the whole variable domain DAGVTQSPTHLIKTRGQQVTLRCSPKSGHDTVSWYQQALGQGPQFIFQYYEEEERQRGNFPDRFSGHQFPNYSSELNVNALLLGDSALYLCASSLGASTEAFFGQGTRLTVV.

The chain employs TRBV19 and TRBJ2-1, with D possibly being TRBD2 (6 bases). Trimming removed 3 bases at V and 8 bases at J, with 11 bases between. The CDR3 extends over 13 amino acids. Germline V gene lookup returns CDR1 LNHDA and CDR2 SQIVND (reference sequence). CDR3 sequence: CASSMIAAYEQFF. CDR3 sequence (DNA): TGTGCCAGTAGTATGATAGCGGCGTATGAGCAGTTCTTC.

This chain connects TRBV6-1 to TRBJ2-3, with D perhaps matching TRBD2 (7 bases). The V and J ends lost 2 bases and 8 bases respectively, with 11 bases between them. The germline V gene has CDR1 MNHNS and CDR2 SASEGT. The CDR3 has 13 residues. The CDR3 nucleotides are TGTGCCAGCAGTGAAAGGGGAGGGGGTACGCAGTATTTT. Encoded protein: CASSERGGGTQYF.

The chain has TRBV3-1 (or the pseudogene TRBV3-2) and TRBJ2-1, with TRBD2 matching 9 bases. CDR3 size: 14 residues. Losses at the gene ends were 4 bases for V and 5 bases for J; bases not matched to a gene: 3. The germline V gene encodes CDR1 LGHDT and CDR2 YNNKEL (reference sequence). CDR3 amino acids: CASSRREGNNEQFF. The CDR3 nucleotides read TGTGCCAGCAGCCGGCGGGAGGGGAACAATGAGCAGTTCTTC.

The chain joins TRBV7-9 to TRBJ1-3, with D maybe TRBD1 (6 bases). The length of the CDR3 is 17 residues. The V end lost 5 bases, the J end lost 0 bases, and 17 bases lay between the germline ends. Germline lookup yields CDR1 SEHNR and CDR2 FQNEAQ (reference sequence). The CDR3 loop is CASSGSGHAGSGNTIYF. The CDR3 nucleotides are TGTGCCAGCAGCGGATCGGGACACGCCGGCTCTGGAAACACCATATATTTT.

The chain has TRBV20-1 and TRBJ1-5; D remains unclear. Trimming stripped 3 bases from V and 0 bases from J, with 9 bases between. CDR1 and CDR2 (germline): DFQATT, SNEGSKA (reference sequence). The CDR3 is 14 residues long. This chain's CDR3 is CSASSQNSNQPQHF. The CDR3 coding sequence is TGCAGTGCTAGTTCCCAGAATAGCAATCAGCCCCAGCATTTT.

CDR3 coding DNA: TGTGCCAGCAGTGAGCAGGGGGCAGGTGATGGCTACACCTTC. Its protein is CASSEQGAGDGYTF. This chain joins TRBV2 and TRBJ1-2; TRBD1 matches 8 bases. V lost 3 bases, J lost 6 bases, and 6 bases stayed unmatched. The CDR3 is made up of 14 amino acids. Germline V lookup: CDR1 SNHLY, CDR2 FYNNEI.

The genes are TRBV7-2 and TRBJ2-3; TRBD2 agrees at 7 bases. The J segment lost 4 bases and the V segment lost 4 bases, leaving 11 bases of the junction unmatched. From germline, CDR1 is SGHTA and CDR2 FQGNSA. This CDR3 comprises 16 residues. CDR3 nucleotide sequence: TGTGCCAGCAGCTCGCTCGGCGGGAGTAGCGCAGATACGCAGTATTTT. Its translation is CASSSLGGSSADTQYF.

The chain combines TRBV5-1 with TRBJ1-1; possibly TRBD1 for D (5 bases). CDR3 length equals 14 residues. Looked up from germline, CDR1 is SGHRS and CDR2 is YFSETQ. With 0 bases removed from V and 1 base from J, the gap between germline ends came to 7 bases. In nucleotides, the CDR3 is TGCGCCAGCAGCTTGGCCGACAGGAACACTGAAGCTTTCTTT. The encoded protein is CASSLADRNTEAFF.

The V and J genes are TRBV2 and TRBJ2-2, with 11 bases identical to TRBD2. The CDR3 is 14 amino acids. Germline V gene data show CDR1 as SNHLY and CDR2 as FYNNEI. With 6 bases clipped from V and 7 bases from J, the junction kept 4 bases outside the gene matches. Here the CDR3 DNA reads TGTGCCAGCAGGATGGGACTAGCGGACGGGGAGCTGTTTTTT. It is translated as CASRMGLADGELFF.